A single sample gave rise to the 15 T cell receptor beta chains below, sequenced in a study of cytomegalovirus exposure and HLA in healthy donors. 13 Jbeta primers and 60 Vbeta primers were used for the PCR. Clones were read by immunoSEQ multiplex PCR, and TCRdb kept only the in-frame ones, dropping some. The sample shows fewer than 70,000 clones, under 85% of them seen only once. The specimen sequenced was PBMCs. The receptors here all came from a woman in her fifties or sixties in good health and CMV-seropositive.

This clone was detected only a few times. CDR3 residues: CASSQARGLGHTEAFF. The CDR3 nucleotides are TGCGCCAGCAGCCAAGCCCGCGGGCTTGGTCACACTGAAGCTTTCTTT. V gene TRBV4-1 combines with J gene TRBJ1-1; D call uncertain. Deletions cut 1 base from V and 3 bases from J, with 15 bases between. Germline values: CDR1 MGHRA, CDR2 YSYEKL. The CDR3 runs 16 residues.

The rearrangement joins TRBV6-5 to TRBJ1-1; 7 positions match TRBD1. V lost 5 bases to trimming and J lost 6 bases; unmatched junction nucleotides: 9. The CDR3 is made up of 14 amino acids. CDR1 and CDR2 (germline): MNHEY, SVGAGI. CDR3 loop: CASSQPRGISEAFF. In DNA form, the CDR3 reads TGTGCCAGCAGTCAACCCAGGGGGATCTCTGAAGCTTTCTTT.

The chain has TRBV11-3 and TRBJ1-1; D might be TRBD1 (5 bases). The CDR3 has 14 residues. Germline values: CDR1 SGHNT, CDR2 YENEEA. The V end was cut by 1 base, the J end by 5 bases, with 11 bases between. CDR3 sequence (DNA): TGTGCCAGCAGCTTAGCTGGCGGGGCTACTGAAGCTTTCTTT. It specifies CASSLAGGATEAFF.

V and J are TRBV6-5 and TRBJ2-7; a possible D gene is TRBD2 (5 bases). CDR3 length equals 14 residues. V gave up 6 bases and J gave up 4 bases, with 16 bases separating them. Germline lookup yields CDR1 MNHEY and CDR2 SVGAGI. The CDR3 nucleotides read TGTGCCAGCAGAAGAGCGGACTCGGGGTACGAGCAGTACTTC. Translated, it gives CASRRADSGYEQYF.

The chain combines TRBV28 with TRBJ2-7, with TRBD2 matching over 8 bases. The CDR3 sequence is 14 residues long. The trim removed 6 bases at V and 4 bases at J, leaving 8 bases unmatched. The germline CDR1 and CDR2 sequences are MDHEN and SYDVKM. CDR3 sequence: CASSKKRGYYEQYF. The CDR3 nucleotides read TGTGCCAGCAGCAAAAAGCGGGGGTATTACGAGCAGTACTTC.

The chain carries TRBV7-9 and TRBJ2-1; 8 nucleotides agree with TRBD2. The CDR3 length is 15 residues. Per germline, CDR1 SEHNR and CDR2 FQNEAQ (reference sequence). The trim removed 5 bases at V and 5 bases at J, leaving 8 bases unmatched. The CDR3 region is CASSLSHGGDNEQFF. CDR3 coding DNA: TGTGCCAGCAGCCTATCCCACGGGGGGGACAATGAGCAGTTCTTC.

This clone was seen a few times. The CDR3 DNA sequence: TGTGCCAGCAGCTTGGGACAGGGCGGTAACACCTTC. Amino acids: CASSLGQGGNTF. The chain joins TRBV7-8 to TRBJ1-2; 9 bases line up with TRBD1. The J segment lost 12 bases and the V segment lost 3 bases, leaving 5 bases of the junction unmatched. CDR1 and CDR2 from the germline V gene are SGHVS and FQNEAQ. The CDR3 contains 12 residues.

The chain links TRBV6-1 to TRBJ1-4, with D possibly matching TRBD1 (5 bases). The CDR3 consists of 14 residues. Trimming left V 6 bases short and J 6 bases short, with 14 bases between. Germline V gene data show CDR1 as MNHNS and CDR2 as SASEGT. CDR3: CASRDDSIYEKLFF. CDR3 sequence (DNA): TGTGCCAGCAGAGACGACAGCATCTATGAAAAACTGTTTTTT.

V is TRBV7-2 and J is TRBJ1-4; D possibly corresponds to TRBD1 (5 bases). The germline V gene encodes CDR1 SGHTA and CDR2 FQGNSA. Trimming removed 5 bases from V and 2 bases from J, with 12 bases in between. This CDR3 is built from 15 residues. CDR3 amino acids: CASSRGRGTNEKLFF. CDR3 DNA sequence: TGTGCCAGCAGCCGAGGGAGGGGTACTAATGAAAAACTGTTTTTT. The variable domain in full, with the rest retrieved from reference TRBV7-2 and TRBJ1-4, is GAGVSQSPSNKVTEKGKDVELRCDPISGHTALYWYRQSLGQGLEFLIYFQGNSAPDKSGLPSDRFSAERTGGSVSTLTIQRTQQEDSAVYLCASSRGRGTNEKLFFGSGTQLSVL.

The V call is TRBV9, the J call TRBJ1-6, with TRBD1 as a possible D gene (6 bases). The CDR3 is 16 amino acids. V was pared by 0 bases and J by 7 bases, with 14 bases between. CDR1 and CDR2 (germline): SGDLS, YYNGEE. The CDR3 reads CASSVGAGAENSPLHF. CDR3 sequence (DNA): TGTGCCAGCAGCGTAGGTGCGGGGGCAGAGAATTCACCCCTCCACTTT.

The chain couples TRBV7-8 to TRBJ1-2; 9 bases are a match to TRBD1. The V segment lost 4 bases and the J segment 8 bases; nucleotides outside the gene matches: 8. The germline V gene has CDR1 SGHVS and CDR2 FQNEAQ. This CDR3 region has 14 residues. CDR3 in DNA: TGTGCCAGCAGCTCCCACACAGGGGGCGCGGGCTACACCTTC. Encoded protein: CASSSHTGGAGYTF. The whole variable domain, filled in from reference TRBV7-8 and TRBJ1-2, reads GAGVSQSPRYKVAKRGQDVALRCDPISGHVSLFWYQQALGQGPEFLTYFQNEAQLDKSGLPSDRFFAERPEGSVSTLKIQRTQQEDSAVYLCASSSHTGGAGYTFGSGTRLTVV.

This clone showed up just a few times. One junction end disagrees with the germline gene, perhaps due to a read error. This chain connects TRBV6-5 to TRBJ1-2; D is perhaps TRBD1 (6 bases). This CDR3 has 15 residues. Germline CDR1 reads MNHEY; CDR2 reads SVGAGI. This chain's CDR3 is CDSSYMGGQDYGYTF. The CDR3 coding sequence is TGTGACAGCAGTTACATGGGGGGGCAGGACTATGGCTACACCTTC.

This clone appeared a single time. The V gene is TRBV19, the J gene TRBJ1-2; the match to TRBD1 covers 9 bases. The CDR3 spans 14 residues. Trimming took 4 bases from V and 11 from J; bases not matched to a gene: 11. Looked up from germline, CDR1 is LNHDA and CDR2 is SQIVND (reference sequence). CDR3: CASSSRTGALGYTF. CDR3 bases: TGTGCCAGTAGTAGCCGGACAGGGGCCCTTGGGTACACCTTC.

The chain's CDR3 is CASSVGTKQETQYF. The CDR3 DNA sequence: TGTGCCAGCAGCGTCGGGACTAAACAAGAGACCCAGTACTTC. The chain couples TRBV9 to TRBJ2-5, with 7 positions matching TRBD2. The ends lost 2 bases at V and 2 bases at J; junction bases unmatched: 3. The germline V gene encodes CDR1 SGDLS and CDR2 YYNGEE. The CDR3 contains 14 residues. Drawing the rest from reference TRBV9 and TRBJ2-5, the complete variable domain is DSGVTQTPKHLITATGQRVTLRCSPRSGDLSVYWYQQSLDQGLQFLIQYYNGEERAKGNILERFSAQQFPDLHSELNLSSLELGDSALYFCASSVGTKQETQYFGPGTRLLVL.

The rearrangement uses TRBV30 and TRBJ2-1; 7 positions match TRBD1. In germline, CDR1 is GTSNPN, CDR2 SVGIG (reference sequence). The CDR3 covers 16 residues. The junction had 11 bases not matched to a gene; V was cut back by 0 bases and J by 6 bases. The CDR3 reads CAWSVLGGPRGNEQFF. The CDR3 nucleotides are TGTGCCTGGAGTGTACTAGGGGGCCCCCGAGGCAATGAGCAGTTCTTC. Full variable domain (outside the CDR3, taken from reference TRBV30 and TRBJ2-1): SQTIHQWPATLVQPVGSPLSLECTVEGTSNPNLYWYRQAAGRGLQLLFYSVGIGQISSEVPQNLSASRPQDRQFILSSKKLLLSDSGFYLCAWSVLGGPRGNEQFFGPGTRLTVL.